The rows below give T cell receptor beta chains drawn from one sample of a study of cytomegalovirus exposure and HLA in healthy donors. Here immunoSEQ multiplex PCR was the method, and the copy in TCRdb shows in-frame clones only, minus some. The data hold 50,000 to 70,000 clones, with 65% to 90% observed a single time. Sequencing was carried out using PBMCs. All receptors come from a human donor in good health. Both conserved end residues are part of each CDR3.

v_call	cdr3_aa
TRBV6-1	CASSPQGILGGGYTF
TRBV9	CASSPLDRGLYNEQFF
TRBV11-3	CASSFEDRGNEQFF
TRBV29-1	CSAQLGATNEKLFF
TRBV7-3	CASSLSPSGKPWEQYF
TRBV4-3	CASSQDKDPIAAITQFF
TRBV7-9	CSSSSRGGYTF
TRBV30	CAWSVTGAYEQYF
TRBV10-1	CASSDSGEEQYF
TRBV11-2	CASSLVRGTGYHEQFF
TRBV30	CAWSALAGGALETQYF
TRBV2	CASSEVQIYSNQPQHF
TRBV7-3	CASSLTSLATNYNEQFF
TRBV12-2	CASRLACRVFSPLHF
TRBV10-3	CASSISSLGLAVSSYEQYF
TRBV5-4	CASSFLKGLNEQFF
TRBV6-1	CASSRDRVIDYGYTF
TRBV29-1	CSVEVPPRGRDKEAFF
TRBV29-1	CSVEDRNIQYF
TRBV7-9	CSSSLTAAANYGYTF
TRBV10-1	CASSELYTDTQYF
TRBV5-6	CASSRRVGTGELFF
TRBV4-3	CASSPFHPTRDTQYF
TRBV28	CASIPGGTGDEKLFF
TRBV5-5	CASSLDRANYGYTF
TRBV19	CATYPSGRAEAFF
TRBV21-1	CASSPNSGTSGSSRRGTDTQYF
TRBV10-3	CAISERGNTEAFF
TRBV25-1	CASTTAGREKLFF
TRBV5-1	CASSLYSLSYEQYF
TRBV29-1	CSVEAQGQGHGYTF
TRBV25-1	CASRIAGDGSEQYF
TRBV18	CASSRQENTEAFF
TRBV21-1	CASSTHRSPIYGYTF
TRBV10-1	CASSEGTGDYEQYF
TRBV2	CASSRDSAANEKLFF
TRBV15	CATSGTGAEGNTIYF
TRBV11-2	CASSGASSYNEQFF
TRBV4-2	CASSQADSYEQYF
TRBV7-9	CASSLDLGGNTEAFF
TRBV5-1	CASSLRSGQPQHF
TRBV2	CASSRDSSNQPQHF
TRBV10-3	CASSGGQSTNEQFF
TRBV5-4	CASSPTSGRVGNEQFF
TRBV30	CAWSVRQSSGNTIYF
TRBV11-2	CASTPLGGPGEQYF
TRBV11-2	CASSLGQGGEQYF
TRBV4-3	CARRPGNTIYF
TRBV6-5	CASSYGQGAGAGELFF
TRBV6-5	CASSSTGLSEETQYF